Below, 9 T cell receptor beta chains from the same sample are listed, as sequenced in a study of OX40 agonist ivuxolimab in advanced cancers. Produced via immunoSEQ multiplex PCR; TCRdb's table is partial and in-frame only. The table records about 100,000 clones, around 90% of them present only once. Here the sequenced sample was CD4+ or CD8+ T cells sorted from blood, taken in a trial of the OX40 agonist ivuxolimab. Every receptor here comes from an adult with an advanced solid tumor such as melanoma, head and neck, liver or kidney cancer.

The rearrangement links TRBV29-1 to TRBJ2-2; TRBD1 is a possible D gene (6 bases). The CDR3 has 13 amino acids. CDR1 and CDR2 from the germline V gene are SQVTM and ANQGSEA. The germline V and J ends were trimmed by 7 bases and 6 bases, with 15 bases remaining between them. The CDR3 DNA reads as TGCAGCGGTGGGCAGGGGTTGGCCGGGGAGCTGTTTTTT. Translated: CSGGQGLAGELFF.

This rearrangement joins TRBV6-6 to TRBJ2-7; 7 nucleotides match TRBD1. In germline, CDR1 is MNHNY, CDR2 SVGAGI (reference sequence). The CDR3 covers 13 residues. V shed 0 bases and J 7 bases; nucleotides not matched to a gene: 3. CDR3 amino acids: CASSYSSGGEQYF. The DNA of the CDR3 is TGTGCCAGCAGTTACTCATCAGGGGGTGAGCAGTACTTC.

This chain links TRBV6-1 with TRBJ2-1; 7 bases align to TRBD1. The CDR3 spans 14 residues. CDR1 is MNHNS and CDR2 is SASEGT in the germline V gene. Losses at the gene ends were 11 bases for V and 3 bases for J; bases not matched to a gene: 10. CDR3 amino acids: CAVQQGLNYNEQFF. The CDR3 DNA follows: TGTGCCGTCCAACAGGGGTTAAACTACAATGAGCAGTTCTTC.

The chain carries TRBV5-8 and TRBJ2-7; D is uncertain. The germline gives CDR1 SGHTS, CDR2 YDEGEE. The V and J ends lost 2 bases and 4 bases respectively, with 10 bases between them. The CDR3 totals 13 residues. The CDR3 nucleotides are TGTGCCAGCAGCTTTCGAACAAGATACGAGCAGTACTTC. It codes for CASSFRTRYEQYF.

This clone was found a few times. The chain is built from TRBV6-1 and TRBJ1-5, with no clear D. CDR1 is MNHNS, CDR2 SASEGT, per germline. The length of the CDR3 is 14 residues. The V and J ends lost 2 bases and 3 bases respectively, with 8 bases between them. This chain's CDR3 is CASSEIHLNQPQHF. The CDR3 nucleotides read TGTGCCAGCAGTGAAATACACCTCAATCAGCCCCAGCATTTT.

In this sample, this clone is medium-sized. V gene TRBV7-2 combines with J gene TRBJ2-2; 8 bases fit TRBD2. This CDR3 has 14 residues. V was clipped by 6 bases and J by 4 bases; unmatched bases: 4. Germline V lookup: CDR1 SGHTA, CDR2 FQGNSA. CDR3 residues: CASSIGTSTGELFF. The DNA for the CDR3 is TGTGCCAGCAGTATCGGGACTAGCACCGGGGAGCTGTTTTTT.

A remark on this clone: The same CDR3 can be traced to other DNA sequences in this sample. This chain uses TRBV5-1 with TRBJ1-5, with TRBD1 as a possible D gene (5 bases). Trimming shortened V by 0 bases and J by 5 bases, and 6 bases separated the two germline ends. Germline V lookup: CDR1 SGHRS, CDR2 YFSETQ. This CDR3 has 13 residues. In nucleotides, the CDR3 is TGCGCCAGCAGCTTGGGAGGGGATCAGCCCCAGCATTTT. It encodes CASSLGGDQPQHF.

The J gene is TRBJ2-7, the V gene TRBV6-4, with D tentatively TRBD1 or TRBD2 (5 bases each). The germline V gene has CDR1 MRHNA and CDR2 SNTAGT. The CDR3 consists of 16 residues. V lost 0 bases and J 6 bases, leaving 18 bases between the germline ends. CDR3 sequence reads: CASSDSRWEKGCEQYF. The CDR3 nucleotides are TGTGCCAGCAGTGACTCGAGATGGGAGAAGGGGTGCGAGCAGTACTTC.

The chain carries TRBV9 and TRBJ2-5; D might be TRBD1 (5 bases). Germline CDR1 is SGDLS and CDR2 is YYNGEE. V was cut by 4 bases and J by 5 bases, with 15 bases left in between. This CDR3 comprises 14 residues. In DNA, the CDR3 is TGTGCCAGCAGCAGACAGCTGCTCGGGGAGACCCAGTACTTC. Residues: CASSRQLLGETQYF.